These 11 T cell receptor beta chains originate from one sample sequenced in a study of tissue T cells after allogeneic stem cell transplantation. Time point: mouse harvest day 14 after allogeneic transplant. Each mouse received 10^7 T-cell-depleted marrow cells plus 10^6 splenic CD5+ T cells by tail vein. Libraries were prepared by immunoSEQ multiplex PCR; TCRdb keeps only in-frame clonotypes and omits some of them. The table has thousands of clones, 49% seen once. The sequenced sample consisted of gut tissue. These receptors all come from a female BALB/c mouse given C57BL/6 T cells with graft-versus-host disease after an allogeneic hematopoietic cell transplant.

For this clone: The listed genes are named as in mouse. The CDR3 extends 1 residue past the end of the read, so its final part is completed from the germline J gene. V is TRBV23 and J is TRBJ1-1; the table calls TRBD1, which could not be checked here. The CDR3 spans 14 residues. CDR1 and CDR2 from the germline V gene are KGHTA and FQNQQP. The CDR3 DNA, read in part, is TGCTCCAGCAGTCAATGGGCCAGGGACACAGAAGTCTTC. Residues: CSSSQWARDTEVF. From start to end, the CDR3 is CSSSQWARDTEVFF. The whole variable domain, remainder taken from reference TRBV23 and TRBJ1-1, is DAAVTQKPRYLIKMKGQEAEMKCIPEKGHTAVFWYQQKQSKELKFLIYFQNQQPLDQIDMVKERFSAVCPSSSLCSLGIRTCEAEDSALYLCSSSQWARDTEVFFGKGTRLTVV.

This clone is judged medium-sized (0.01 to 0.1%). Mouse names are used for the genes. The read halts 1 residue ahead of the CDR3 end, with the missing end drawn from the germline J gene. The genes are TRBV2 and TRBJ2-7; D may be TRBD1 (5 bases). Germline V gene lookup returns CDR1 LGHNA and CDR2 YSYQKL. The CDR3 is 15 residues long. Trimming cost V 4 bases and J 0 bases, with 13 bases left between them. The CDR3 reads CASSPGHRSSYEQYF. Partial CDR3 DNA: TGTGCCAGCAGCCCAGGACACCGAAGCTCCTATGAACAGTAC.

For this clone: Gene labels here are mouse ones. The read is 1 residue too short to cover the CDR3 end, so that end is filled in from the germline J gene. The chain carries TRBV16 and TRBJ1-4, with 9 bases identical to TRBD1. The CDR3 spans 16 residues. V gave up 0 bases and J gave up 3 bases; unmatched junction bases: 2. Germline V gene sequence: CDR1 SGHSA, CDR2 FRNQAP. CDR3 DNA, as far as it was read: TGTGCAAGCAGCTTAGATGGGACAGGGACCAACGAAAGATTATTT. Translating gives CASSLDGTGTNERLF. The full CDR3 protein reads CASSLDGTGTNERLFF.

Worth noting for this clone: Gene names follow the mouse nomenclature. The read is 1 residue too short to cover the CDR3 end, so that end is filled in from the germline J gene. The rearrangement links TRBV13-2 to TRBJ2-5, with 14 bases matching TRBD2. V shed 10 bases, J shed 4 bases, and the junction held 11 bases outside the gene matches. The CDR3 has 16 residues. Germline V gene lookup returns CDR1 NNHNN and CDR2 SYGAGS (reference sequence). The covered CDR3 bases are TGTGCCTGGGGTGGGGGACTGGGGGGGCGCGAAGACACCCAGTAC. Encoded protein: CAWGGGLGGREDTQY. The CDR3 reads in full as CAWGGGLGGREDTQYF.

As concerns this clone: Each gene name is a mouse one. The sequenced fragment ends 1 residue before the CDR3 boundary, so the rest is inferred from the germline J gene. The chain carries TRBV13-3 and TRBJ1-1; 9 bases line up with TRBD1. The CDR3 is 13 residues long. Germline trimming cut 3 bases from V and 3 bases from J; bases unmatched to any gene: 0. Germline CDR1 NNHDY, CDR2 SYVADS. The CDR3 loop is CASSGDRDTEVFF. The CDR3 DNA, read in part, is TGTGCCAGCAGTGGGGACAGGGACACAGAAGTCTTC.

Note on this clone: Genes and germline are mouse. Other DNA sequences in this sample translate to the same CDR3. The covered CDR3 bases are TGTGCCAGCAGTCTCAGCAGAAACACAGAAGTCTTC. Residues: CASSLSRNTEVF. Given in full, the CDR3 is CASSLSRNTEVFF. The chain links TRBV26 to TRBJ1-1; no reliable D call. The read is 1 residue too short to cover the CDR3 end, so that end is filled in from the germline J gene. The germline gives CDR1 KGHPV, CDR2 FQNQEV (reference sequence). V was pared by 3 bases and J by 1 base, with 6 bases between. The CDR3 totals 13 residues.

Details on this clone: Gene names and germline refer to mouse. The read ends 1 residue before the CDR3 terminus; that terminus is restored from the germline J gene. The chain couples TRBV29 to TRBJ2-4; maybe TRBD2 (6 bases). V lost 6 bases and J 0 bases, leaving 13 bases between the germline ends. Germline V CDR1 and CDR2: MSHET, SYDVDS. This CDR3 contains 15 residues. The sequenced part of the CDR3 DNA is TGTGCTAGCAGCCTCCGACTGGTTAGTCAAAACACCTTGTAC. Translated, it gives CASSLRLVSQNTLY. The whole CDR3 sequence reads CASSLRLVSQNTLYF.

A few counts support this clone. Genes and germline come from the mouse. The read halts 1 residue ahead of the CDR3 end, with the missing end drawn from the germline J gene. The chain joins TRBV5 to TRBJ2-7; 11 bases match TRBD1. The CDR3 is made up of 14 amino acids. Germline loops: CDR1 LGHNA, CDR2 YNLKQL (reference sequence). Trimming took 1 base from V and 7 from J; bases not matched to a gene: 3. The part of the CDR3 DNA that was read is TGTGCCAGCAGCCAAGTGGGACAGGGGGGGGAACAGTAC. Amino acids: CASSQVGQGGEQY. The full-length CDR3 reads as CASSQVGQGGEQYF.

A word on this clone: Mouse names are used for the genes. Read coverage stops 1 residue before the CDR3 terminus; the germline J gene supplies the remainder. This chain connects TRBV26 to TRBJ1-1; 9 bases map to TRBD1. Unmatched junction bases numbered 3, after V lost 4 bases and J lost 3 bases. The CDR3 contains 14 residues. Germline values: CDR1 KGHPV, CDR2 FQNQEV (reference sequence). The CDR3 region is CASSQQGADTEVFF. CDR3 DNA, as far as it was read: TGTGCCAGCAGTCAACAGGGGGCCGACACAGAAGTCTTC. Full variable domain (rest looked up from reference TRBV26 and TRBJ1-1): NSKVIQTPRYLVKGQGQKAKMRCIPEKGHPVVFWYQQNKNNEFKFLINFQNQEVLQQIDMTEKRFSAECPSNSPCSLEIQSSEAGDSALYLCASSQQGADTEVFFGKGTRLTVV.

As for this clone: Mouse names are used for the genes. The CDR3 is cut off 1 residue early in the read; its end comes from the germline J gene. The V and J genes are TRBV3 and TRBJ1-4; D might be TRBD1 (6 bases). The CDR3 sequence is 14 residues long. From germline, CDR1 is SNHLY and CDR2 FYNGKV (reference sequence). V lost 4 bases, J lost 3 bases, and 9 bases lay in between. The sequenced CDR3 bases are TGTGCCAGCAGCTCAGGGGAAGCCAACGAAAGATTATTT. It is translated as CASSSGEANERLF. The complete CDR3 protein is CASSSGEANERLFF.

For this clone: Germline and genes here are mouse. The read gets to within 1 residue of the CDR3 end, and the germline J gene fills in the rest. The rearrangement links TRBV19 to TRBJ1-2; 10 positions match TRBD1. Germline CDR1 and CDR2: FNHDT and SITEND (reference sequence). CDR3 length: 14 residues. Unmatched junction bases numbered 2, after V lost 4 bases and J lost 2 bases. Here the CDR3 reads CASSPGQGNSDYTF. CDR3 DNA (partial): TGTGCCAGCAGTCCGGGACAGGGGAACTCCGACTACACC.